This TCR beta chain was sequenced in a study of T cells after yellow fever vaccination. Across the study: Researchers used SMART-Seq v4 Ultra Low Input to prepare fractions that had low cell numbers. Overall study findings and caveats: From the bulk population, abundant clonotypes could contaminate and appear within FACS-sorted repertoires. Reappearance after the booster was seen for most primary-vaccination clones, at 96% CD4 and 70% to 90% CD8.

This clonotype has a count of ten or more. Antigen specificity is unknown. V lost 8 bases to trimming and J lost 10 bases, with 9 bases between them. This CDR3 has 10 residues. Germline loops: CDR1 MGHRA, CDR2 YSYEKL. MiXCR, applied by TCRdb to the 5' RACE reads, yields one record per CDR3 protein. The table records about 68,000 distinct CDR3 sequences, around 7% of them present only once. The starting material was CD8+ T cells sorted from PBMCs, obtained about 41 days after the first yellow fever vaccination. This sequence was found in a man aged 18 to 30 who received the YFV17D yellow fever vaccine. V is TRBV4-1 and J is TRBJ2-1; D may be TRBD1 (5 bases). The CDR3 bases are TGCGCCAGCGGTTCAGGGGAGCAGTTCTTC. The encoded protein is CASGSGEQFF.